Shown below are 25 T cell receptor beta chains from a single sample sequenced in a study of CD8 T cells in Susac syndrome. The RNA, about 0.45 to 1 ug, was put through reverse transcription using random hexamers. Via MiXCR, TCRdb re-called the immunoSEQ multiplex PCR reads, giving one row per CDR3 protein. Here the sample spans roughly 170,000 distinct CDR3 sequences, 93% being singletons. Sequences were obtained from CD4+ T cells from PBMCs. Every receptor here comes from a human donor with multiple sclerosis.

The chain recombines TRBV29-1 with TRBJ2-6, with 11 bases fitting TRBD1. The CDR3 consists of 18 residues. V shed 1 base and J 4 bases; nucleotides not matched to a gene: 9. The germline V gene encodes CDR1 SQVTM and CDR2 ANQGSEA. The CDR3: CSVEVYGQGARGANVLTF. CDR3 in DNA: TGCAGCGTTGAAGTTTACGGACAGGGGGCGAGAGGGGCCAACGTCCTGACTTTC.

The genes are TRBV5-1 and TRBJ1-2; TRBD1 aligns across 9 bases. This CDR3 has 16 amino acids. V shed 4 bases, J shed 7 bases, and the junction held 14 bases outside the gene matches. Germline V gene sequence: CDR1 SGHRS, CDR2 YFSETQ. CDR3 amino acids: CASSHQGTGTLSGYTF. The DNA for the CDR3 is TGCGCCAGCAGCCACCAAGGGACAGGGACTCTCTCTGGCTACACCTTC. Drawing the rest from reference TRBV5-1 and TRBJ1-2, the complete variable domain is KAGVTQTPRYLIKTRGQQVTLSCSPISGHRSVSWYQQTPGQGLQFLFEYFSETQRNKGNFPGRFSGRQFSNSRSEMNVSTLELGDSALYLCASSHQGTGTLSGYTFGSGTRLTVV.

The chain is built from TRBV24-1 and TRBJ1-2; 8 nucleotides match TRBD1. The V segment lost 4 bases and the J segment 8 bases; nucleotides outside the gene matches: 20. The CDR3 consists of 18 residues. Germline V gives CDR1 KGHDR, CDR2 SFDVKD. The chain's CDR3 is CATSEHPFAGQGRRGYTF. The DNA of the CDR3 is TGTGCCACCAGTGAACATCCTTTTGCCGGACAGGGTCGTAGGGGCTACACCTTC.

This chain links TRBV5-1 with TRBJ1-2, with 7 bases matching TRBD1. The length of the CDR3 is 15 residues. The ends lost 0 bases at V and 5 bases at J; junction bases unmatched: 7. The germline V gene has CDR1 SGHRS and CDR2 YFSETQ. The CDR3 spells CASSLGAGTDYGYTF. The CDR3 region has the DNA TGCGCCAGCAGCTTGGGGGCCGGGACAGATTATGGCTACACCTTC.

The table lists this clonotype with a few counts. The genes are TRBV6-2 or TRBV6-3 and TRBJ1-3, with D perhaps TRBD1 (6 bases). V was cut by 4 bases and J by 3 bases, with 10 bases left in between. Germline loops: CDR1 MNHEY, CDR2 SVGEGT. This CDR3 has 14 residues. CDR3 sequence reads: CASSFGQLGNTIYF. CDR3 sequence (DNA): TGTGCCAGCAGTTTCGGACAGCTTGGAAACACCATATATTTT.

In nucleotides, the CDR3 is TGTGCCAGCAGCTTAGGGGACAGCCGAGCTAACTATGGCTACACCTTC. It yields the protein CASSLGDSRANYGYTF. The chain couples TRBV7-9 to TRBJ1-2; TRBD1 agrees at 7 bases. The germline V gene has CDR1 SEHNR and CDR2 FQNEAQ (reference sequence). This CDR3 comprises 16 residues. The trim removed 1 base at V and 0 bases at J, leaving 5 bases unmatched.

Only one count was recorded for this clonotype. CDR3 residues: CASSQGASASLGTQYF. The CDR3 bases are TGTGCCAGCAGCCAGGGGGCTAGCGCTTCCCTTGGTACGCAGTATTTT. The rearrangement uses TRBV6-1 and TRBJ2-3; 8 bases fit TRBD1. This CDR3 is built from 16 residues. Germline V gene lookup returns CDR1 MNHNS and CDR2 SASEGT. V shed 6 bases, J shed 8 bases, and the junction held 16 bases outside the gene matches.

The chain combines TRBV28 with TRBJ1-2; D not certain. CDR3 length: 13 amino acids. In germline, CDR1 is MDHEN, CDR2 SYDVKM. V lost 2 bases, J lost 7 bases, and 11 bases lay in between. For the CDR3, the DNA is TGTGCCAGCAGTTTAGGCCAGTGGGGTGGCTACACCTTC. As protein: CASSLGQWGGYTF.

The CDR3 sequence: CASREGAHSPLHF. The CDR3 DNA is TGTGCCAGCCGGGAGGGGGCTCATTCACCCCTCCACTTT. The V gene is TRBV3-1, the J gene TRBJ1-6; the match to TRBD1 covers 7 bases. CDR1 is LGHDT, CDR2 YNNKEL, per germline (reference sequence). With V trimmed by 8 bases and J by 8 bases, 6 bases remained unmatched. The CDR3 is made up of 13 amino acids.

This sequence joins TRBV12-3 or TRBV12-4 and TRBJ2-3; D is possibly TRBD1 (5 bases). The V and J ends lost 3 bases and 2 bases respectively, with 9 bases between them. The length of the CDR3 is 14 residues. CDR3 sequence: CASSFGRVTDTQYF. CDR3 nucleotides: TGTGCCAGCAGTTTCGGCAGGGTCACAGATACGCAGTATTTT.

The gene calls are TRBV6-5 and TRBJ2-7; no reliable D call. CDR3 size: 14 residues. Deletions cut 0 bases from V and 2 bases from J, with 8 bases between. Germline CDR1 is MNHEY and CDR2 is SVGAGI. CDR3 sequence reads: CASSYSRQAYEQYF. The DNA of the CDR3 is TGTGCCAGCAGTTACTCTCGGCAGGCCTACGAGCAGTACTTC.

This chain links TRBV24-1 with TRBJ1-3; D uncertain. Germline CDR1 reads KGHDR; CDR2 reads SFDVKD. CDR3 length equals 13 residues. Trimming removed 7 bases at V and 0 bases at J, with 6 bases between. The chain's CDR3 is CATSGSSGNTIYF. CDR3 nucleotides: TGTGCCACCAGCGGCAGCTCTGGAAACACCATATATTTT.

The rearrangement uses TRBV25-1 and TRBJ1-4; D is perhaps TRBD1 (5 bases). The CDR3 length is 14 residues. Germline V lookup: CDR1 MGHDK, CDR2 SYGVNS. Trimming shortened V by 4 bases and J by 6 bases, and 12 bases separated the two germline ends. The CDR3 coding sequence is TGTGCCAGCAGTGGGGCAGGGCCTTATGAAAAACTGTTTTTT. The encoded protein is CASSGAGPYEKLFF. Variable domain in full (rest from reference TRBV25-1 and TRBJ1-4): EADIYQTPRYLVIGTGKKITLECSQTMGHDKMYWYQQDPGMELHLIHYSYGVNSTEKGDLSSESTVSRIRTEHFPLTLESARPSHTSQYLCASSGAGPYEKLFFGSGTQLSVL.

This clonotype has just one count. The chain couples TRBV27 to TRBJ1-1; D ambiguous. Trimming left V 0 bases short and J 4 bases short, with 21 bases between. In germline, CDR1 is MNHEY, CDR2 SMNVEV (reference sequence). The CDR3 totals 18 residues. This CDR3 is CASSLSSRDPSRGTEAFF. CDR3 DNA: TGTGCCAGCAGTTTATCCTCTCGAGACCCCAGCCGGGGCACTGAAGCTTTCTTT.

The rearrangement joins TRBV3-1 to TRBJ2-1, with 9 nucleotides matching TRBD1. V lost 1 base, J lost 12 bases, and 10 bases stayed unmatched. Germline assignment: CDR1 LGHDT and CDR2 YNNKEL (reference sequence). The CDR3 extends over 15 amino acids. This CDR3 reads CASSQGPQGAVGQFF. The CDR3 bases are TGTGCCAGCAGCCAAGGCCCACAGGGGGCGGTGGGGCAGTTCTTC.

The CDR3 nucleotides read TGCGCCAGCAGCCCGGGACAATTTGGGGGTGAGCAGTACTTC. This translates into CASSPGQFGGEQYF. The V gene is TRBV5-1, the J gene TRBJ2-7; D is perhaps TRBD1 (6 bases). The germline V gene encodes CDR1 SGHRS and CDR2 YFSETQ. The CDR3 spans 14 residues. Deletions cut 4 bases from V and 7 bases from J, with 18 bases between.

The chain links TRBV7-2 to TRBJ2-1, with TRBD2 matching over 7 bases. This CDR3 comprises 16 residues. V lost 1 base and J lost 2; bases outside the gene matches: 5. In germline, CDR1 is SGHTA, CDR2 FQGNSA. CDR3 nucleotide sequence: TGTGCCAGCAGCTTAGGGTGGAGCGGGACCTACAATGAGCAGTTCTTC. Amino acids: CASSLGWSGTYNEQFF.

About this clonotype: The germline gene is not matched at one end of the junction; a read error may be the cause. This chain joins TRBV20-1 and TRBJ2-7; 7 bases line up with TRBD1. CDR1 is DFQATT and CDR2 is SNEGSKA in the germline V gene (reference sequence). CDR3 length equals 13 residues. The CDR3 DNA sequence: TGCAGTGCTAGACCGCCGGGACAGACAACCCCTTATTTC. Translated, it gives CSARPPGQTTPYF.

V and J are TRBV7-2 and TRBJ2-7, with 10 bases lining up with TRBD1. The CDR3 covers 14 residues. Germline CDR1 is SGHTA and CDR2 is FQGNSA. Trimming removed 5 bases from V and 6 bases from J; junction bases left unmatched: 7. Here the CDR3 DNA reads TGTGCCAGCAGCGTCCGGGACAGGGGCAGCGAGCAGTACTTC. This sequence encodes CASSVRDRGSEQYF.

This chain connects TRBV7-2 to TRBJ2-1, with 7 bases matching TRBD1. CDR1 is SGHTA and CDR2 is FQGNSA in the germline V gene. V gave up 6 bases and J gave up 5 bases; unmatched junction bases: 7. CDR3 length: 14 amino acids. This CDR3 reads CASSPPGQHNEQFF. CDR3 bases: TGTGCCAGCAGTCCACCGGGACAGCACAATGAGCAGTTCTTC.

The rearrangement joins TRBV25-1 to TRBJ2-7; 12 bases map to TRBD2. Germline values: CDR1 MGHDK, CDR2 SYGVNS. The CDR3 is made up of 16 amino acids. The V segment lost 1 base and the J segment 5 bases; nucleotides outside the gene matches: 6. The CDR3 DNA sequence: TGTGCCAGCAGTGAATGGGGACTAGCGGGTCCCCACGAGCAGTACTTC. Encoded protein: CASSEWGLAGPHEQYF.

V gene TRBV19 combines with J gene TRBJ2-1; 9 bases map to TRBD2. CDR1 is LNHDA and CDR2 is SQIVND in the germline V gene (reference sequence). The CDR3 has 16 amino acids. The trim removed 1 base at V and 5 bases at J, leaving 6 bases unmatched. The CDR3 DNA reads TGTGCCAGTAGTATAGTGGTAGCGGGGGCCCACAATGAGCAGTTCTTC. It encodes CASSIVVAGAHNEQFF.

The genes are TRBV10-3 and TRBJ2-2; 7 positions agree with TRBD1. Germline CDR1 is ENHRY and CDR2 is SYGVKD. The V segment lost 6 bases and the J segment 6 bases; nucleotides outside the gene matches: 7. There are 14 residues in the CDR3. The CDR3 spells CAIRMDRPSGELFF. In DNA, the CDR3 is TGTGCCATCAGGATGGACAGGCCCTCCGGGGAGCTGTTTTTT.

This clonotype was recorded only once. The chain uses TRBV12-3 or TRBV12-4 and TRBJ2-3, with TRBD2 matching 14 bases. Losses at the gene ends were 1 base for V and 5 bases for J; bases not matched to a gene: 8. The CDR3 is made up of 18 amino acids. CDR3 coding DNA: TGTGCCAGCAGTTTAGTCCCGGGACTAGCGGGAGCAGGAGATACGCAGTATTTT. This gives the protein CASSLVPGLAGAGDTQYF.

The CDR3 sequence is CASSWSGDFSYEQYF. In DNA form, the CDR3 reads TGTGCCAGCAGCTGGTCTGGGGATTTCTCCTACGAGCAGTACTTC. This chain uses TRBV7-2 with TRBJ2-7, with unresolved D. CDR3 length: 15 residues. Trimming pared 4 bases from V and 0 bases from J, leaving 13 bases between. Germline CDR1 is SGHTA and CDR2 is FQGNSA.